Sequencing of this T cell receptor beta chain was carried out in a study of blood T cell repertoires in COVID-19. Study-level information: PBMCs, B-cell-depleted T cells, or T cells were the source of the cDNA or gDNA that made up the material.

The germline gives CDR1 GTSNPN, CDR2 SVGIG (reference sequence). CDR3 length: 15 amino acids. With 0 bases removed from V and 4 bases from J, the gap between germline ends came to 15 bases. Sequenced by immunoSEQ multiplex PCR; TCRdb stores in-frame clones only, minus some. The sample carries 220,000 or so clones, around 90% recorded once. Cohorts were determined from participant-reported clinical history. Participants in the exposed group had met a COVID-19 case in the 2 weeks before joining the study. The sequenced sample consisted of PBMCs or T cells enriched from blood (not recorded which). The chain is built from TRBV30 and TRBJ1-1, with TRBD1 as a possible D gene (5 bases). The receptor was isolated from a man aged 50-60 years who had been exposed to COVID-19. Here the CDR3 reads CAWSVPGAGGTEAFF. As DNA, the CDR3 is TGTGCCTGGAGTGTACCGGGAGCTGGGGGCACTGAAGCTTTCTTT.